The sample holds a few counts of the clone carrying this T cell receptor beta chain. Antigen unknown. The source of the sample is a study of blood T cells in healthy people across ages. General study results and limits: Researchers report that TCR beta diversity correlated strongly with naive T cell percentage. Estimates drawn from one million T cells were deemed to understate diversity.

Using a J-beta primer mix together with a sample-barcoded 5' primer, a second PCR was run for about 6 to 12 cycles. MiXCR, applied by TCRdb to the 5' RACE reads, yields one record per CDR3 protein. The sample carries roughly 1,000,000 distinct CDR3 sequences, 20% to 25% recorded once. The sample was also reused in another study, on T cells of mothers and their children.

This clonotype was obtained from a girl aged 2-10 years in good health. The sequenced sample consisted of blood.

Here the CDR3 DNA reads TGCGCCAGCACCGACGACGGAGCGGGAGCCGGAGATACGCAGTATTTT. It specifies CASTDDGAGAGDTQYF. V usage is TRBV5-1 and J usage is TRBJ2-3; 8 bases line up with TRBD2. CDR3 length equals 16 residues. J gave up 5 bases and V 6 bases, and 14 bases lay outside the gene matches. CDR1 and CDR2 from the germline V gene are SGHRS and YFSETQ.